This TCR beta chain is drawn from a study of Ad26.COV2.S vaccination and SARS-CoV-2 variants. On the study more broadly: Ad26.COV2.S arm of COV1001 included the donor. Study-wide points: Responses of T cells in total may have been underestimated by the TCR breadth and depth analyses.

V shed 0 bases and J 8 bases; nucleotides not matched to a gene: 11. This CDR3 is built from 17 residues. Germline assignment: CDR1 MNHEY and CDR2 SMNVEV (reference sequence). Indicated treatment: 19 received Ad26.COV2.S at low or high dose, single or two shots; about 5 received placebo; per-sample allocation not given. Specimens were obtained on day 63 following the first vaccine or placebo injection. This Boston cohort included adults aged 18-55 years. Vaccine was an Ad26 vector expressing Wuhan-strain SARS-CoV-2 spike. Comments on this clone: Its specificity is not known.

TCRdb's table, derived via immunoSEQ multiplex PCR, lists solely in-frame clones and lacks some. The sample holds roughly 320,000 clones, roughly 91% seen once. This TCR was sampled from a person between 18 and 60 years old who received the Ad26.COV2.S COVID-19 vaccine or a placebo. V gene TRBV27 combines with J gene TRBJ2-1, with 9 bases fitting TRBD1. This specimen was peripheral blood, taken in a trial of Ad26.COV2.S vaccine versus placebo. CDR3 sequence: CASSLSVGTGLVDEQFF. The CDR3 DNA reads as TGTGCCAGCAGTTTATCGGTCGGGACAGGGTTGGTCGATGAGCAGTTCTTC.